This T cell receptor beta chain emerged from a study of blood T cell repertoires in COVID-19. As for the study in general: Researchers got acute and convalescent COVID-19 samples from the United States, Italy and Spain. Nucleic acid was either cDNA or gDNA, and it came from T cells, B-cell-depleted T cells, or PBMCs.

Authors' data handling: It was from reference gene primer amplification that nucleated cell counts were estimated. Using immunoSEQ multiplex PCR, the repertoire was profiled, and TCRdb retains in-frame clones only, with some absent. V and J calls and clone size are given by that table; D and trimming were obtained from the DNA. This table has about 120,000 clones, about four fifths appearing once. The TCR comes from a man in his 60s with active or convalescent COVID-19. The material sequenced was peripheral blood.

The CDR3 loop is CASRRGQVGRVYF. In DNA form, the CDR3 reads TGTGCCAGCAGACGCGGACAGGTCGGTAGAGTATACTTC. The chain couples TRBV12-3 or TRBV12-4 to TRBJ2-7; 7 bases align to TRBD1. CDR3 size: 13 residues. The trim removed 6 bases at V and 13 bases at J, leaving 15 bases unmatched.